Following are 8 T cell receptor beta chains from one sample sequenced in a study of blood T cell repertoires in COVID-19. Generated by immunoSEQ multiplex PCR, the TCRdb table keeps only in-frame clones and is missing some. This repertoire shows about 250,000 clones, around 86% found once; its top ten account for around a sixth. The sample taken for sequencing was PBMCs or T cells enriched from blood (not recorded which). The receptors were gathered from a man between 18 and 29 years old who had recovered from COVID-19.

The chain combines TRBV11-3 with TRBJ2-1; D is unclear. Germline V CDR1 and CDR2: SGHNT, YENEEA. The V end was cut by 2 bases, the J end by 3 bases, with 5 bases between. CDR3 length: 13 amino acids. This CDR3 is CASSLRSYNEQFF. CDR3 in DNA: TGTGCCAGCAGCTTAAGGAGCTACAATGAGCAGTTCTTC.

A single count supports this clone. The rearrangement links TRBV24-1 to TRBJ2-7; D unclear. Between the trimmed V and J ends, which lost 5 bases and 6 bases, there was a span of 4 bases. The CDR3 consists of 10 residues. The germline V gene has CDR1 KGHDR and CDR2 SFDVKD. The DNA of the CDR3 is TGTGCCACCAGTGTCCTCGAGCAGTACTTC. Its protein is CATSVLEQYF.

The gene calls are TRBV4-1 and TRBJ2-7; D is undetermined. V was clipped by 0 bases and J by 1 base, with 10 bases between them. The germline gives CDR1 MGHRA, CDR2 YSYEKL. There are 15 residues in the CDR3. In DNA form, the CDR3 reads TGCGCCAGCAGCCAAGATTCCGCGGCATCCTACGAGCAGTACTTC. It encodes CASSQDSAASYEQYF.

The chain carries TRBV21-1 and TRBJ2-1; the tabulated D call, TRBD2, remains unverified against the DNA. TRBV21-1 is described as a pseudogene. This CDR3 spans 18 amino acids. CDR3 sequence reads: CASSKAKAQPRLRNEQFF. DNA of the CDR3: TGTGCCAGCAGCAAAGCGAAGGCCCAACCTCGACTCAGAAATGAGCAGTTCTTC.

This clone occurred once. The rearrangement joins TRBV5-1 to TRBJ2-7; 9 nucleotides match TRBD1. The CDR3 contains 16 residues. Trimming cost V 4 bases and J 5 bases; bases outside gene matches: 13. Germline lookup yields CDR1 SGHRS and CDR2 YFSETQ. In DNA form, the CDR3 reads TGCGCCAGCAGCACACCCCAGGGACAGGGAATCCACGAGCAGTACTTC. It codes for CASSTPQGQGIHEQYF.

The chain employs TRBV29-1 and TRBJ2-1; 7 bases align to TRBD1. Losses at the gene ends were 3 bases for V and 0 bases for J; bases not matched to a gene: 5. The CDR3 has 15 residues. From germline, CDR1 is SQVTM and CDR2 ANQGSEA. The CDR3 sequence: CSVDPGQSSYNEQFF. In nucleotides, the CDR3 is TGCAGCGTTGACCCGGGACAGAGCTCCTACAATGAGCAGTTCTTC.

The rearrangement uses TRBV7-9 and TRBJ2-1; the D gene is possibly TRBD2 (6 bases). V was trimmed by 5 bases and J by 0 bases, leaving 23 bases between them. Germline V gene sequence: CDR1 SEHNR, CDR2 FQNEAQ (reference sequence). This CDR3 region has 19 residues. In nucleotides, the CDR3 is TGTGCCAGCAGCCCACTGGGGGGAGGCCCTAAGGACTCCTACAATGAGCAGTTCTTC. Its translation: CASSPLGGGPKDSYNEQFF. The whole variable domain, filled in from reference TRBV7-9 and TRBJ2-1, reads DTGVSQNPRHKITKRGQNVTFRCDPISEHNRLYWYRQTLGQGPEFLTYFQNEAQLEKSRLLSDRFSAERPKGSFSTLEIQRTEQGDSAMYLCASSPLGGGPKDSYNEQFFGPGTRLTVL.

This chain connects TRBV9 to TRBJ2-7; 11 nucleotides align to TRBD2. Germline CDR1 reads SGDLS; CDR2 reads YYNGEE. The CDR3 totals 15 residues. J was trimmed by 4 bases and V by 3 bases; bases with no gene match: 6. The chain's CDR3 is CASSAGTSGSYEQYF. The CDR3 DNA reads TGTGCCAGCAGCGCAGGGACTAGCGGTTCTTACGAGCAGTACTTC.